This TCR beta chain was sequenced during a study of early T cells in non-severe SARS-CoV-2 infection. On the study more broadly: Chains were unpaired, as sequencing was done on bulk RNA from unsorted whole blood. Study-wide results and limits: In VDJdb matching, anti-spike CD8 responses were favored while private and CD4 specificities went missing.

The CDR3 extends over 12 amino acids. The germline V gene encodes CDR1 LGHNT and CDR2 FRNRAP. V lost 3 bases to trimming and J lost 3 bases, with 6 bases between them. This clonotype was detected ten times or more. Its cognate antigen is unknown. Individual cDNA molecules were tagged with unique molecular identifiers. TCRdb ran MiXCR on the 5' RACE reads and lists one entry per CDR3 protein. The sample has 90,000 to 120,000 distinct CDR3 sequences; around 10% are singletons. V gene TRBV12-5 combines with J gene TRBJ2-7; D remains unclear. The sequencing sample was made of whole blood. This TCR came from an adult who was a healthcare worker with PCR-confirmed SARS-CoV-2 infection or an uninfected control (not recorded which). CDR3 sequence (DNA): TGTGCTAGTGGTTTCAACTTCTACGAGCAGTACTTC. Its translation: CASGFNFYEQYF.